The 24 T cell receptor beta chains below come from one sample, sequenced in a study of blood T cell repertoires in COVID-19. Assay used: immunoSEQ multiplex PCR; TCRdb lists only in-frame clones, some missing. The table lists 40,000 to 50,000 clones, 65% to 90% of them singletons, with 2.5% to 3% in the top ten. Sequenced sample: peripheral blood. These receptors originate from an elderly woman with acute or convalescent COVID-19.

The CDR3 spells CASSRGLAQETQYF. For the CDR3, the DNA is TGTGCCAGCTCACGGGGACTAGCACAAGAGACCCAGTACTTC. The chain joins TRBV18 to TRBJ2-5; 9 nucleotides match TRBD2. This CDR3 has 14 residues. V gave up 4 bases and J gave up 2 bases; unmatched junction bases: 2. Germline V gives CDR1 KGHSH, CDR2 LQKENI.

V usage is TRBV18 and J usage is TRBJ1-2; 7 bases are a match to TRBD1. V dropped 5 bases and J dropped 5; count of bases not matched to a gene: 11. The germline V gene encodes CDR1 KGHSH and CDR2 LQKENI. There are 15 residues in the CDR3. The CDR3 DNA sequence: TGTGCCAGCTCATCCCCTGGCAACAGGGGTTATGGCTACACCTTC. It yields the protein CASSSPGNRGYGYTF.

V usage is TRBV6-6 and J usage is TRBJ2-2; 7 positions agree with TRBD1. V trimming: 6 bases; J trimming: 0 bases; junction bases outside the gene matches: 4. Per the germline V gene, CDR1 is MNHNY and CDR2 is SVGAGI (reference sequence). The CDR3 has 15 residues. The CDR3 DNA reads as TGTGCCAGCAGAGGACAGGCCGCGAACACCGGGGAGCTGTTTTTT. Translating it yields CASRGQAANTGELFF.

This rearrangement joins TRBV6-1 to TRBJ2-1; 10 bases agree with TRBD1. Germline assignment: CDR1 MNHNS and CDR2 SASEGT. V shed 2 bases and J 5 bases; nucleotides not matched to a gene: 3. The CDR3 is 15 residues long. CDR3 in amino acids: CASSEMDRGNNEQFF. In DNA form, the CDR3 reads TGTGCCAGCAGTGAAATGGACAGGGGGAACAATGAGCAGTTCTTC.

The chain combines TRBV10-1 with TRBJ2-1; 9 bases fit TRBD1. In germline, CDR1 is WNHNN, CDR2 SYGVQD (reference sequence). The J segment lost 10 bases and the V segment lost 8 bases, leaving 3 bases of the junction unmatched. This CDR3 region has 11 residues. The chain's CDR3 is CASGTGNEQFF. The CDR3, as DNA: TGCGCCAGCGGGACAGGGAACGAGCAGTTCTTC.

The V gene is TRBV7-2, the J gene TRBJ2-5; 8 nucleotides match TRBD1. CDR1 and CDR2 from the germline V gene are SGHTA and FQGNSA. V lost 5 bases and J lost 1; bases outside the gene matches: 3. The CDR3 runs to 14 residues. The CDR3 region is CASSADRGQETQYF. Written as DNA, the CDR3 is TGTGCCAGCAGCGCAGACAGGGGCCAAGAGACCCAGTACTTC.

This chain joins TRBV7-3 and TRBJ2-3; 12 bases align to TRBD2. The V segment lost 5 bases and the J segment 6 bases; nucleotides outside the gene matches: 9. The CDR3 covers 16 residues. Germline CDR1 is SGHTA and CDR2 is FQGTGA. The CDR3 nucleotides read TGTGCCAGCAGCGCTTCTAGCGGGGGGGCCCAGGATACGCAGTATTTT. Encoded protein: CASSASSGGAQDTQYF.

This chain connects TRBV18 to TRBJ2-2; 10 bases map to TRBD1. CDR3 size: 15 residues. After removal of 3 bases from V and 3 bases from J, the junction contained 1 base not matched to a gene. CDR1 and CDR2 (germline): KGHSH, LQKENI. The CDR3 nucleotides are TGTGCCAGCTCACCCGGACAGGGGGACACCGGGGAGCTGTTTTTT. Protein product: CASSPGQGDTGELFF.

In this sample, this clone turned up a few times. The chain combines TRBV7-2 with TRBJ1-2, with TRBD1 matching 9 bases. This CDR3 region has 16 residues. Germline CDR1 SGHTA, CDR2 FQGNSA. V shed 5 bases and J 8 bases; nucleotides not matched to a gene: 15. The CDR3 nucleotides are TGTGCCAGCAGCGCGAGTGGATACAGGGGGCGAGGGGGCTACACCTTC. Translation: CASSASGYRGRGGYTF. Complete variable domain (other parts from reference TRBV7-2 and TRBJ1-2): GAGVSQSPSNKVTEKGKDVELRCDPISGHTALYWYRQSLGQGLEFLIYFQGNSAPDKSGLPSDRFSAERTGGSVSTLTIQRTQQEDSAVYLCASSASGYRGRGGYTFGSGTRLTVV.

This chain connects TRBV1 to TRBJ2-3; TRBD2 reflects the table's D call only, with no check against the DNA. TRBV1 is annotated as a pseudogene. The CDR3 totals 15 residues. CDR3 coding DNA: TGCACCAGCAGACGTAGCGGGGTATGCACAGATACGCAGTATTTT. Its protein product is CTSRRSGVCTDTQYF.

The chain's CDR3 is CSGQGGGRGDTQYF. For the CDR3, the DNA is TGCAGCGGACAGGGTGGCGGGAGGGGGGATACGCAGTATTTT. The chain recombines TRBV29-1 with TRBJ2-3, with 9 bases identical to TRBD2. In germline, CDR1 is SQVTM, CDR2 ANQGSEA. The V gene end was trimmed by 7 bases and the J gene end by 6 bases; junction bases not matched to a gene: 11. The CDR3 sequence is 14 residues long.

The chain links TRBV5-1 to TRBJ1-1; TRBD1 matches 8 bases. Germline assignment: CDR1 SGHRS and CDR2 YFSETQ. Unmatched junction bases numbered 8, after V lost 3 bases and J lost 1 base. The CDR3 sequence is 16 residues long. DNA for the CDR3: TGCGCCAGCAGCTCCCGGGACAGGACCAAGAACACTGAAGCTTTCTTT. This encodes CASSSRDRTKNTEAFF.

The chain is built from TRBV6-6 and TRBJ1-2; 7 nucleotides align to TRBD1. The germline V gene encodes CDR1 MNHNY and CDR2 SVGAGI (reference sequence). J gave up 2 bases and V 4 bases, and 4 bases lay outside the gene matches. This CDR3 is 14 amino acids long. The CDR3 DNA sequence: TGTGCCAGCAGTTTTGAGGGACAGAACTATGGCTACACCTTC. Translation: CASSFEGQNYGYTF.

This rearrangement joins TRBV7-9 to TRBJ2-7; 7 bases map to TRBD2. This CDR3 spans 14 amino acids. The germline V gene encodes CDR1 SEHNR and CDR2 FQNEAQ (reference sequence). The J segment lost 4 bases and the V segment lost 5 bases, leaving 8 bases of the junction unmatched. Here the CDR3 DNA reads TGTGCCAGCAGCCCCCCGGGGGGTCGGTACGAGCAGTACTTC. Translating it yields CASSPPGGRYEQYF.

This clone was seen just once. The genes are TRBV19 and TRBJ2-5; possible D gene TRBD1, 6 bases. The CDR3 length is 13 residues. The V and J ends lost 4 bases and 2 bases respectively, with 8 bases between them. Germline V lookup: CDR1 LNHDA, CDR2 SQIVND (reference sequence). The CDR3 sequence: CASSNGQQETQYF. CDR3 coding DNA: TGTGCCAGTAGTAACGGACAGCAAGAGACCCAGTACTTC. Together with reference TRBV19 and TRBJ2-5, the CDR3 gives the full variable domain: DGGITQSPKYLFRKEGQNVTLSCEQNLNHDAMYWYRQDPGQGLRLIYYSQIVNDFQKGDIAEGYSVSREKKESFPLTVTSAQKNPTAFYLCASSNGQQETQYFGPGTRLLVL.

The J gene is TRBJ1-6, the V gene TRBV10-3; TRBD1 matches at 7 bases. The CDR3 contains 13 residues. V gave up 9 bases and J gave up 5 bases; unmatched junction bases: 4. Per germline, CDR1 ENHRY and CDR2 SYGVKD. The CDR3 DNA reads as TGTGCCATATCGACAGGGAATAATTCACCCCTCCACTTT. This codes for CAISTGNNSPLHF.

V and J are TRBV7-9 and TRBJ2-7, with 7 positions matching TRBD1. The V gene's germline CDR1 is SEHNR and CDR2 FQNEAQ (reference sequence). This CDR3 spans 11 amino acids. Trimming took 4 bases from V and 9 from J; bases not matched to a gene: 3. The DNA for the CDR3 is TGTGCCAGCAGCTCCCGGACAGGGCAGTACTTC. Its translation is CASSSRTGQYF.

V gene TRBV7-8 combines with J gene TRBJ2-1; TRBD2 aligns across 7 bases. The CDR3 has 15 residues. Germline values: CDR1 SGHVS, CDR2 FQNEAQ. The junction had 6 bases not matched to a gene; V was cut back by 5 bases and J by 2 bases. CDR3 protein: CASSQKLATYNEQFF. The CDR3 DNA sequence: TGTGCCAGCAGCCAGAAACTAGCGACCTACAATGAGCAGTTCTTC.

This chain joins TRBV21-1 and TRBJ2-7; TRBD2, the D gene given by the table, was not confirmed from the DNA. TRBV21-1 is a pseudogene. The CDR3 spans 16 residues. The CDR3 DNA follows: TGTGCCAGCAGCAAAGTCAAGGCGGCACCCTTCCACGAGCAGTACTTC. Encoded protein: CASSKVKAAPFHEQYF.

The chain recombines TRBV19 with TRBJ1-1; D ambiguous. The germline gives CDR1 LNHDA, CDR2 SQIVND (reference sequence). Trimming took 5 bases from V and 0 from J, leaving 13 bases between them. The CDR3 totals 15 residues. CDR3 nucleotide sequence: TGTGCCAGTAGTGAAGGACGAGGGATGAACACTGAAGCTTTCTTT. Translated, it gives CASSEGRGMNTEAFF. The full variable domain, with the rest looked up from reference TRBV19 and TRBJ1-1, is DGGITQSPKYLFRKEGQNVTLSCEQNLNHDAMYWYRQDPGQGLRLIYYSQIVNDFQKGDIAEGYSVSREKKESFPLTVTSAQKNPTAFYLCASSEGRGMNTEAFFGQGTRLTVV.

V is TRBV6-5 and J is TRBJ2-1; 7 nucleotides match TRBD2. The germline CDR1 and CDR2 sequences are MNHEY and SVGAGI. The junction had 9 bases not matched to a gene; V was cut back by 2 bases and J by 8 bases. The CDR3 consists of 15 residues. The CDR3 is CASSYVGGGGYEQFF. As DNA, the CDR3 is TGTGCCAGCAGTTACGTTGGCGGGGGAGGGTATGAGCAGTTCTTC.

This chain connects TRBV5-6 to TRBJ1-2; 8 bases line up with TRBD1. Germline V CDR1 and CDR2: SGHDT, YYEEEE. CDR3 length: 14 residues. V gave up 4 bases and J gave up 8 bases; unmatched junction bases: 10. CDR3 bases: TGTGCCAGCAGCCCAGGACAGGGACCTTCGGGCTACACCTTC. Its translation is CASSPGQGPSGYTF.

This chain joins TRBV6-1 and TRBJ2-7; the D is unclear. V was shortened by 2 bases and J by 4 bases, with 6 bases between the two germline ends. The CDR3 runs to 12 residues. CDR1 MNHNS and CDR2 SASEGT come from the germline V gene. The DNA for the CDR3 is TGTGCCAGCAGTGAAATGAGGTACGAGCAGTACTTC. Translating gives CASSEMRYEQYF.

This clone appeared a single time. This chain uses TRBV2 with TRBJ1-1, with TRBD1 as a possible D gene (5 bases). There are 14 residues in the CDR3. From germline, CDR1 is SNHLY and CDR2 FYNNEI. V lost 6 bases to trimming and J lost 3 bases, with 14 bases between them. The CDR3 is CASRAGISDTEAFF. In nucleotides, the CDR3 is TGTGCCAGCAGAGCAGGGATTAGTGACACTGAAGCTTTCTTT.